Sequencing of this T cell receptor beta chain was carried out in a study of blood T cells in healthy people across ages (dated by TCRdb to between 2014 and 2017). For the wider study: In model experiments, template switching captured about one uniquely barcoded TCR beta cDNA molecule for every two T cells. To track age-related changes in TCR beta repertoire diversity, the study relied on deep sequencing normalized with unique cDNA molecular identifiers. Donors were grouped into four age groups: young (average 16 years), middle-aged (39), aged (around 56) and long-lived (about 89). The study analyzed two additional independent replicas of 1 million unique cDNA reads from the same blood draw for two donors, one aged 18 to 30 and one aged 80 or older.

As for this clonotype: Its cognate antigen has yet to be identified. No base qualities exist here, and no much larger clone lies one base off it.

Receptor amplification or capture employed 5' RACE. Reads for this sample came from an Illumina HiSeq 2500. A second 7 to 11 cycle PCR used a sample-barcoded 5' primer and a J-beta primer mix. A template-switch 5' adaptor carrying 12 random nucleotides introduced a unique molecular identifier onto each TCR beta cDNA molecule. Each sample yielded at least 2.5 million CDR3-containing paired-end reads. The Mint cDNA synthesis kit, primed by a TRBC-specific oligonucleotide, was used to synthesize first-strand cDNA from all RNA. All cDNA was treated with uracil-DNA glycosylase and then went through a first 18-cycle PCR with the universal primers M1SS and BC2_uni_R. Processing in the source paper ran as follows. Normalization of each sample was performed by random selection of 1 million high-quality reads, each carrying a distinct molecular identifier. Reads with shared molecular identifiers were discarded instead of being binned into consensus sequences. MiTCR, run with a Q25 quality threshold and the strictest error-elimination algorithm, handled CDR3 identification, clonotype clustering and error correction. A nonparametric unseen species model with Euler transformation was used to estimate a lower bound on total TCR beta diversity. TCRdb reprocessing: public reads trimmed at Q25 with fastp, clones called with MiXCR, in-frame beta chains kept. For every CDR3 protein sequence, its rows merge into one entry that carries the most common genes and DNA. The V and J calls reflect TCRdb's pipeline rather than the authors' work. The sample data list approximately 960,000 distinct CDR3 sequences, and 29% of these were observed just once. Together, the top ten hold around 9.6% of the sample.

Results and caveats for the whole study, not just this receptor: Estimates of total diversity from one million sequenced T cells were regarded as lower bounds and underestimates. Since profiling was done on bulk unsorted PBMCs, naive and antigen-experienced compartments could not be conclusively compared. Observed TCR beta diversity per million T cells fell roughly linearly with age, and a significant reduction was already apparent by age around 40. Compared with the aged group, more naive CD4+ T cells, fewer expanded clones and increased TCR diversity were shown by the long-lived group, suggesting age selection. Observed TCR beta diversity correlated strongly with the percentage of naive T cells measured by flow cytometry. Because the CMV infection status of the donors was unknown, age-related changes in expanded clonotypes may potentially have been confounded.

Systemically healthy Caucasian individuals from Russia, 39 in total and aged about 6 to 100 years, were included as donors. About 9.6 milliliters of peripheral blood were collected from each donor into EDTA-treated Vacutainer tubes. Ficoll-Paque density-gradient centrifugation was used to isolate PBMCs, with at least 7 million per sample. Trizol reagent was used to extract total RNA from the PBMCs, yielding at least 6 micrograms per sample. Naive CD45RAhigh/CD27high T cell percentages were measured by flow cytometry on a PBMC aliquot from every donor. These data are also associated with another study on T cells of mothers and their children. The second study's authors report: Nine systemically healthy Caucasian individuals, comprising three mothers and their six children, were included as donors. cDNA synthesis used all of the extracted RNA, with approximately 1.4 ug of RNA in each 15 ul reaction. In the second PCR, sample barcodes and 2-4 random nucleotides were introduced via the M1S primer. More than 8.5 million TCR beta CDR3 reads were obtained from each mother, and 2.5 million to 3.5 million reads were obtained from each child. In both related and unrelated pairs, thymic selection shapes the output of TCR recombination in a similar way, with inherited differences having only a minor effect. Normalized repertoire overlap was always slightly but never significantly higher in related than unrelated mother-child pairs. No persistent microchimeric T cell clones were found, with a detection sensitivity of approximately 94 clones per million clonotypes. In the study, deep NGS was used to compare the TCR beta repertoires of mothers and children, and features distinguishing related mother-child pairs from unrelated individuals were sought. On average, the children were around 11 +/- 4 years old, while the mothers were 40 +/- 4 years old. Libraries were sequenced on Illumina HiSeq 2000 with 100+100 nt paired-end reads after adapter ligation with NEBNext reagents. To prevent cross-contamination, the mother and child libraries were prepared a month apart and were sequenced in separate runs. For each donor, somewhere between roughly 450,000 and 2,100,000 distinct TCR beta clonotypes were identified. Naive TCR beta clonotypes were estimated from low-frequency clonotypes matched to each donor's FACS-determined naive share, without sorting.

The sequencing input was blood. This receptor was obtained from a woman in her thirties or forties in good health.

The CDR3 protein is CASSSGMETQYF. In nucleotide form, the sequence is TGTGCCAGCAGCTCGGGGATGGAAACGCAGTACTTC. Recombination linked TRBV12-3 or TRBV12-4 to TRBJ2-5; the D gene is perhaps TRBD2, from 5 matching bases. The CDR3 spans 12 residues, from the cysteine through the phenylalanine. CDR3 DNA is the only sequence kept; it has 36 bases, read in frame from the first base. Trimming costs V 6 bases and J 11 bases, and their ends lie 16 bases apart.